The 10 T cell receptor beta chains listed next were all sequenced from one sample in a study of a mutant IDH1 vaccine in newly diagnosed glioma. Some clones are missing from TCRdb's copy, which holds only in-frame ones; the method was immunoSEQ multiplex PCR. The table records fewer than 40,000 clones, 75% to 85% of them present only once. Time point of the sample: week 5, during vaccination. A single vaccine dose contained 300 ug of mutant IDH1 20-mer peptide, and topical imiquimod was used with it. For these TCRs, the target antigens are not known. The sample here was PBMCs, taken from a glioma patient whose treatment included an IDH1 peptide vaccine. These receptors were collected from a man aged 40-49 years with glioma.

The chain recombines TRBV15 with TRBJ1-2; TRBD1 is a possible D gene (5 bases). The germline V and J ends were trimmed by 1 base and 4 bases, with 13 bases remaining between them. Germline values: CDR1 LNHNV, CDR2 YYDKDF (reference sequence). The CDR3 runs 15 residues. Here the CDR3 DNA reads TGTGCCACCAGCAGAGGGGACTCCTCTTCCTATGGCTACACCTTC. Translated, it gives CATSRGDSSSYGYTF.

The sample holds a few counts of this clone. The rearrangement joins TRBV2 to TRBJ2-1; 8 bases are a match to TRBD1. The CDR3 is 14 amino acids. The V segment lost 5 bases and the J segment 5 bases; nucleotides outside the gene matches: 5. From germline, CDR1 is SNHLY and CDR2 FYNNEI. Here the CDR3 reads CASSSHRGNNEQFF. CDR3 DNA: TGTGCCAGCAGTAGCCACAGGGGGAACAATGAGCAGTTCTTC.

V is TRBV5-1 and J is TRBJ1-2; 7 positions agree with TRBD1. Germline CDR1 SGHRS, CDR2 YFSETQ. The CDR3 extends over 14 amino acids. With V trimmed by 4 bases and J by 3 bases, 6 bases remained unmatched. The CDR3 is CASSPRRGDYGYTF. The CDR3 coding sequence is TGCGCCAGCAGCCCGCGCAGGGGGGACTATGGCTACACCTTC. Supplemented by reference TRBV5-1 and TRBJ1-2, the full variable domain reads KAGVTQTPRYLIKTRGQQVTLSCSPISGHRSVSWYQQTPGQGLQFLFEYFSETQRNKGNFPGRFSGRQFSNSRSEMNVSTLELGDSALYLCASSPRRGDYGYTFGSGTRLTVV.

This clone has only a few counts. The genes are TRBV7-9 and TRBJ1-1; D gene unclear. V lost 3 bases and J lost 7, with 9 bases in between. This CDR3 has 12 residues. The germline CDR1 and CDR2 sequences are SEHNR and FQNEAQ (reference sequence). CDR3 nucleotides: TGTGCCAGCAGCTTCGATTACGTTGAAGCTTTCTTT. Its protein is CASSFDYVEAFF.

This sequence joins TRBV4-2 and TRBJ2-3; tentative D call: TRBD2 (6 bases). In germline, CDR1 is LGHNA, CDR2 YNFKEQ. This CDR3 is built from 17 residues. Trimming shortened V by 0 bases and J by 3 bases, and 16 bases separated the two germline ends. Written as DNA, the CDR3 is TGTGCCAGCAGCCAAGAGGGGCCTAGCGATTGGACAGATACGCAGTATTTT. It codes for CASSQEGPSDWTDTQYF.

The table lists this clone with a count of one. This chain links TRBV14 with TRBJ2-5; D is perhaps TRBD2 (6 bases). The CDR3 is 15 residues long. V was trimmed by 1 base and J by 4 bases, leaving 13 bases between them. Looked up from germline, CDR1 is SGHDN and CDR2 is FVKESK. The chain's CDR3 is CASSQVRTTGETQYF. CDR3 DNA: TGTGCCAGCAGCCAAGTTCGGACTACAGGAGAGACCCAGTACTTC.

The chain carries TRBV6-1 and TRBJ1-5; D unclear. V was pared by 7 bases and J by 2 bases, with 12 bases between. CDR1 is MNHNS, CDR2 SASEGT, per germline. The CDR3 covers 14 residues. The CDR3 protein is CASKARARNQPQHF. CDR3 DNA: TGTGCCAGCAAGGCGAGGGCTCGCAATCAGCCCCAGCATTTT.

This sequence joins TRBV4-1 and TRBJ1-2; the match to TRBD1 covers 7 bases. The CDR3 runs 16 residues. Trimming took 1 base from V and 4 from J; bases not matched to a gene: 9. From germline, CDR1 is MGHRA and CDR2 YSYEKL. For the CDR3, the DNA is TGCGCCAGCAGCCAAGCCGTAGACAGGGCCCCCTATGGCTACACCTTC. Protein sequence: CASSQAVDRAPYGYTF.

This clone was picked up one time. The rearrangement joins TRBV2 to TRBJ1-1; 9 positions agree with TRBD1. The junction had 12 bases not matched to a gene; V was cut back by 6 bases and J by 7 bases. The CDR3 is made up of 15 amino acids. Germline CDR1 reads SNHLY; CDR2 reads FYNNEI. This CDR3 is CASSRDRAPGGEAFF. CDR3 DNA sequence: TGTGCCAGCAGCCGGGACAGGGCGCCAGGGGGTGAAGCTTTCTTT.

The chain recombines TRBV21-1 with TRBJ1-5. TRBV21-1 is marked as a pseudogene. The CDR3 consists of 16 residues. The CDR3 DNA reads TGTGCCAGCAGCAGAGCGGACGGACCTAGCAATCAGCCCCAGCATTTT. This codes for CASSRADGPSNQPQHF.